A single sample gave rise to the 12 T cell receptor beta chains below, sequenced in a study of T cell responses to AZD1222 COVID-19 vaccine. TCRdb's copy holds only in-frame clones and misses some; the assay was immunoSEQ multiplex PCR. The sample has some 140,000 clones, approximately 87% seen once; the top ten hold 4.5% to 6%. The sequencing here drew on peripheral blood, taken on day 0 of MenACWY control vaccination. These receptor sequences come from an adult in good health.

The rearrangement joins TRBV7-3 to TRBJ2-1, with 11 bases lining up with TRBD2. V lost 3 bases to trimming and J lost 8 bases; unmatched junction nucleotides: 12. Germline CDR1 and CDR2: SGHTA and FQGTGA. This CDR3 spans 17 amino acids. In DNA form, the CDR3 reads TGTGCCAGCAGCTTCCTCCCGGCTAGCGGGAGGTCCGATGAGCAGTTCTTC. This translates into CASSFLPASGRSDEQFF.

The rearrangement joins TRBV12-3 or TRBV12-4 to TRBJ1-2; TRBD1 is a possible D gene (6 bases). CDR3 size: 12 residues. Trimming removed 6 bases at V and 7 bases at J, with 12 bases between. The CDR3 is CASSLTGFGYTF. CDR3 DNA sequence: TGTGCCAGCAGCCTCACAGGGTTTGGCTACACCTTC.

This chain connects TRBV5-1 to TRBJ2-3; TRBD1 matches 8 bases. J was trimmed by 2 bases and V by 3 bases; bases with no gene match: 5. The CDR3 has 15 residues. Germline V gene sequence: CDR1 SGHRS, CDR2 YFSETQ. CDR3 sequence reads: CASSWAGQVTDTQYF. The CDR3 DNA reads TGCGCCAGCAGCTGGGCGGGACAGGTCACAGATACGCAGTATTTT.

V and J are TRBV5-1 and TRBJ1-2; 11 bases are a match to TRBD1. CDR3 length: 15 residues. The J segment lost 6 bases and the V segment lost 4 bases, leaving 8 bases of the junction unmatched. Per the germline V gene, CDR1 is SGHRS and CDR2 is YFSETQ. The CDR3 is CASSPGGQGAHGYTF. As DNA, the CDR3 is TGCGCCAGCAGCCCCGGAGGACAGGGGGCGCATGGCTACACCTTC.

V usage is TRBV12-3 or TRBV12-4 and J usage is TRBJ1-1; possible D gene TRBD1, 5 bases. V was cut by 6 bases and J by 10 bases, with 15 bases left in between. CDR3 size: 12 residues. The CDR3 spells CASSPMGVGAFF. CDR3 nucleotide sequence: TGTGCCAGCAGCCCAATGGGGGTCGGAGCTTTCTTT.

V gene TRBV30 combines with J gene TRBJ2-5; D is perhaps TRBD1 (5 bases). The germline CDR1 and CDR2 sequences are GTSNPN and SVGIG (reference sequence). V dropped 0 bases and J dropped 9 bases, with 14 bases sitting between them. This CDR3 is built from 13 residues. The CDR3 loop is CAWSVQIQGAQYF. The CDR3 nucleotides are TGTGCCTGGAGTGTTCAGATTCAAGGGGCCCAGTACTTC.

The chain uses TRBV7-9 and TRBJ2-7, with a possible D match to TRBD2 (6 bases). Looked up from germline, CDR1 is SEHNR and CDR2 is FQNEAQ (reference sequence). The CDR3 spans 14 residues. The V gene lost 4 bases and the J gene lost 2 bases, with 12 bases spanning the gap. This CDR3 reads CASSSLGGTYEQYF. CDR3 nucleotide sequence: TGTGCCAGCAGCTCTTTGGGGGGTACCTACGAGCAGTACTTC.

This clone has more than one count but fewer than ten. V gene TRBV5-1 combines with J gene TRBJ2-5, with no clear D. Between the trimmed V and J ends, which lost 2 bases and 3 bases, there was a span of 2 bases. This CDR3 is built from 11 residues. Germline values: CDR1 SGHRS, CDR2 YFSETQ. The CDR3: CASSFKETQYF. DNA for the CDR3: TGCGCCAGCAGCTTTAAAGAGACCCAGTACTTC.

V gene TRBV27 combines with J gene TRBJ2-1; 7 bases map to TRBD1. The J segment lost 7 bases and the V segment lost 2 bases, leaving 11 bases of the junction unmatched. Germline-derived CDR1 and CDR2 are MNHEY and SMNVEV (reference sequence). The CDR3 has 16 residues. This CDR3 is CASSLRGPGGTNEQFF. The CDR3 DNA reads TGTGCCAGCAGTTTAAGGGGGCCTGGCGGCACTAATGAGCAGTTCTTC.

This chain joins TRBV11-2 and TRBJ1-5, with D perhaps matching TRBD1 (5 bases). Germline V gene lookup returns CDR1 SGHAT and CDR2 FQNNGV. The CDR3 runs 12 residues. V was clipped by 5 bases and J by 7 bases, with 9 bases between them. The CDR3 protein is CASSDSGQPQHF. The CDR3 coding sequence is TGTGCCAGCAGCGACAGCGGACAGCCCCAGCATTTT.

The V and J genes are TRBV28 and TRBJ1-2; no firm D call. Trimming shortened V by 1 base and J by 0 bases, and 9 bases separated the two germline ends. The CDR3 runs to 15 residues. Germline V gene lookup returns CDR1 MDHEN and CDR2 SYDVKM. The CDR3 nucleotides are TGTGCCAGCAGTTTATTGGGCAGATCTAACTATGGCTACACCTTC. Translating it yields CASSLLGRSNYGYTF.

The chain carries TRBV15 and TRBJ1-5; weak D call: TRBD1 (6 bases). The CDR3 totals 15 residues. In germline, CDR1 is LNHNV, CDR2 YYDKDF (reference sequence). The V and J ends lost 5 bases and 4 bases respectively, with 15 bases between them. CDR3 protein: CATSLLRTENQPQHF. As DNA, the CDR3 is TGTGCCACCAGCCTCCTGCGGACAGAGAATCAGCCCCAGCATTTT.